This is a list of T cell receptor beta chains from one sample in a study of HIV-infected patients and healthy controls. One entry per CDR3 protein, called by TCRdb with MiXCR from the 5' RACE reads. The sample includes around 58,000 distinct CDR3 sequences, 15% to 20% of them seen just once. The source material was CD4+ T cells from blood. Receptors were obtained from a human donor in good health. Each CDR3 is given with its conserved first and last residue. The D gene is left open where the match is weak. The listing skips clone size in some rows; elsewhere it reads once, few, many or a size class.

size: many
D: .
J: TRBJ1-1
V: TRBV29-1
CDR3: CSVNGLSNTEAFF
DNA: TGCAGCGTTAATGGACTCTCGAACACTGAAGCTTTCTTT

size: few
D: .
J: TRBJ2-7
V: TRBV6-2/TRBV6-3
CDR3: CASSERGVEEQYF
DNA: TGTGCCAGCAGCGAACGGGGAGTAGAAGAGCAGTACTTC

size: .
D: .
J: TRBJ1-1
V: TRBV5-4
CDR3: CASSLGRDMNTEAFF
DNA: TGTGCCAGCAGCTTGGGCCGAGACATGAACACTGAAGCTTTCTTT

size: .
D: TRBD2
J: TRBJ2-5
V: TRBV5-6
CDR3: CASSSPRGLAGKYQETQYF
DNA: TGTGCCAGCAGCTCCCCGCGAGGGCTAGCGGGGAAGTACCAAGAGACCCAGTACTTC

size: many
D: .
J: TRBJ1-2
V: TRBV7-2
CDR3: CASSLQETYGYTF
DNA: TGTGCCAGCAGCCTTCAGGAGACCTATGGCTACACCTTC

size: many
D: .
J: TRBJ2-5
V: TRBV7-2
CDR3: CASSLTTPQKETQYF
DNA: TGTGCCAGCAGCTTAACGACACCTCAGAAAGAGACCCAGTACTTC

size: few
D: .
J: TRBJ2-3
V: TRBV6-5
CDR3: CASSYSHGEGTQYF
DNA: TGTGCCAGCAGTTACTCGCATGGCGAGGGTACGCAGTATTTT

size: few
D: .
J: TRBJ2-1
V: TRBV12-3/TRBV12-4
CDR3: CASSRLNSVYNEQFF
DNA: TGTGCCAGCAGCCGCCTGAATAGCGTTTACAATGAGCAGTTCTTC

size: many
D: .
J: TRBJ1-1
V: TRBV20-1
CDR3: CSARENPNTEAFF
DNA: TGCAGTGCTAGAGAAAACCCTAACACTGAAGCTTTCTTT

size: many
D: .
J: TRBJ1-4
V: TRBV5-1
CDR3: CASSLSGTATNEKLFF
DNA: TGCGCCAGCAGCTTGTCGGGTACTGCAACTAATGAAAAACTGTTTTTT

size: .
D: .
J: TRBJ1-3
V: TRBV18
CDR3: CASSPNDGTSGNTIYF
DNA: TGTGCCAGCTCACCCAACGACGGAACCTCTGGAAACACCATATATTTT

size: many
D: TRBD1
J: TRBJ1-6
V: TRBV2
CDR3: CASSGGGTVPSPLHF
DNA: TGTGCCAGCAGTGGGGGGGGGACAGTTCCTTCACCCCTCCACTTT

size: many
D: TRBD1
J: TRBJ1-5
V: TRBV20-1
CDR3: CSARTTRQGPWGNQPQHF
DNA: TGCAGTGCTAGAACCACTAGACAGGGTCCCTGGGGTAATCAGCCCCAGCATTTT

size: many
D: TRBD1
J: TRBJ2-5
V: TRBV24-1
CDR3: CATSGIGGPETQYF
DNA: TGTGCCACCAGTGGGATAGGGGGCCCAGAGACCCAGTACTTC

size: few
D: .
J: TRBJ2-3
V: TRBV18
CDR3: CASSPLGGGVDFVDTQYF
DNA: TGTGCCAGCTCACCACTAGGCGGCGGGGTCGATTTTGTGGATACGCAGTATTTT

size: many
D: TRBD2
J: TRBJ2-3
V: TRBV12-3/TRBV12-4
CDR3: CASRMAGGTSTDTQYF
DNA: TGTGCCAGCAGAATGGCGGGGGGTACTAGCACAGATACGCAGTATTTT

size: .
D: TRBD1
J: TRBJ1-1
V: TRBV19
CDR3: CASKIGQGATEAFF
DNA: TGTGCCAGCAAGATTGGACAGGGTGCCACTGAAGCTTTCTTT

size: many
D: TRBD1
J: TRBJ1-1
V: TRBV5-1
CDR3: CASSPTGTEAFF
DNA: TGCGCCAGCAGCCCGACAGGGACTGAAGCTTTCTTT

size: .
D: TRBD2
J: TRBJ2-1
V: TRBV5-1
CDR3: CASSTGLAGNEQFF
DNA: TGCGCCAGCAGCACCGGCCTAGCGGGTAATGAGCAGTTCTTC

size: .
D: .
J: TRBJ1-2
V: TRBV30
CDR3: CAWTALSFYGYTF
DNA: TGTGCCTGGACTGCACTGAGTTTCTATGGCTACACCTTC

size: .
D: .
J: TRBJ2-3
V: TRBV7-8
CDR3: CASSLAWDPTSTDTQYF
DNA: TGTGCCAGCAGCTTAGCCTGGGACCCAACTAGCACAGATACGCAGTATTTC

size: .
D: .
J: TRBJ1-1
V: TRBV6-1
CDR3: CASNLKGLNTEAFF
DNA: TGTGCCAGCAACCTCAAGGGGCTGAACACTGAAGCTTTCTTT

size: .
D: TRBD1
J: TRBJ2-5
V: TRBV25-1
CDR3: CASRKQGARETQYF
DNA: TGTGCCAGCAGGAAACAGGGGGCGCGTGAGACCCAGTACTTC

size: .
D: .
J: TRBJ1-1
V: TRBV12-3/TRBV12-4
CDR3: CASSFQGRNTEAFF
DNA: TGTGCCAGCAGTTTCCAGGGAAGGAACACTGAAGCTTTCTTT

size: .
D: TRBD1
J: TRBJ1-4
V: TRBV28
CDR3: CASSVPQGREKLFF
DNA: TGTGCCAGCAGCGTCCCACAGGGGCGGGAAAAACTGTTTTTT

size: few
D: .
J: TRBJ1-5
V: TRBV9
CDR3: CASSLNQPQHF
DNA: TGTGCCAGCAGCCTCAATCAGCCCCAGCATTTT

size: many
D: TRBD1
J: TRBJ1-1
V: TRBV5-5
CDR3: CASSFSRDRSHTEAFF
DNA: TGTGCCAGCAGCTTCTCCCGGGACAGGAGCCACACTGAAGCTTTCTTT

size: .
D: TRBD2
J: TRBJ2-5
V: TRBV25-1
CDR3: CASSAWAGGDETQYF
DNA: TGTGCCAGCAGTGCCTGGGCGGGAGGCGATGAGACCCAGTACTTC

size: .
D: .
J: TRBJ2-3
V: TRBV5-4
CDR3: CASSLVGDTQYF
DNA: TGTGCCAGCAGCTTGGTTGGAGATACGCAGTATTTT

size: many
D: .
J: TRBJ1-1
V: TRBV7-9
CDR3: CASSTEQRNTEAFF
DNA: TGTGCCAGCAGCACCGAACAGAGAAACACTGAAGCTTTCTTT